Sequencing of this T cell receptor (beta chain) was carried out in a study of cytomegalovirus exposure and HLA in healthy donors. Amplification used 60 Vbeta primers and 13 Jbeta primers. Clones were sequenced by immunoSEQ multiplex PCR, and TCRdb holds only the in-frame ones, with some missing. The profile covers roughly 150,000 clones, with nearly 80% appearing a single time and over 0.6% taken by the ten largest. This clone was detected only once. The origin of this receptor is a male donor in good health and CMV-seronegative. The source material was PBMCs.

CDR3 nucleotide sequence: TGTGCCAGCAGCTTAGGGCAGGGAGGGCGAGAGACCCAGTACTTC. It is translated as CASSLGQGGRETQYF. The gene calls are TRBV7-9 and TRBJ2-5, with 7 bases identical to TRBD2. Unmatched junction bases numbered 6, after V lost 1 base and J lost 4 bases. The germline V gene has CDR1 SEHNR and CDR2 FQNEAQ (reference sequence). This CDR3 has 15 amino acids.